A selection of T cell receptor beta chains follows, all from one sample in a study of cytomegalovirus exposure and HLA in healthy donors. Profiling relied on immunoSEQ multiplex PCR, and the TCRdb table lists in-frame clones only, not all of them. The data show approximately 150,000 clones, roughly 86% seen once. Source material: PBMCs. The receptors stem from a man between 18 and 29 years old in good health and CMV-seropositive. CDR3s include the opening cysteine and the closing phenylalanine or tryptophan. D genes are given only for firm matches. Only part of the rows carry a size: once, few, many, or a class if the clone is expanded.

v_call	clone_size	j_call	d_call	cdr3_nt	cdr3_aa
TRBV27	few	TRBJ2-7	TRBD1	TGTGCCAGCAGTAGGACAGGGTTAGGGAACGAGCAGTACTTC	CASSRTGLGNEQYF
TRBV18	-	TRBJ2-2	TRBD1	TGTGCCAGCTCACCAGACAGGGTCGATGGCGGGGAGCTGTTTTTT	CASSPDRVDGGELFF
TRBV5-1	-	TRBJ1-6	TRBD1	TGCGCCAGCAGCAACCCACAGGGGAGTTTACGTTCACCCCTCCACTTT	CASSNPQGSLRSPLHF
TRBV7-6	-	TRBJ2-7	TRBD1	TGTGCCAGCAGCATAAACCCCGGGACAGGGATAAGCGAGCAGTACTTC	CASSINPGTGISEQYF
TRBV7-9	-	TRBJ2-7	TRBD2	TGTGCCAGCAGCTTCGGCGGGGGCGAGCAGTACTTC	CASSFGGGEQYF
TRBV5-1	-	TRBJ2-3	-	TGCGCCAGCAGCTTGCGTACCCCGGGGAGCACAGATACGCAGTATTTT	CASSLRTPGSTDTQYF
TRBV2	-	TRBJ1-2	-	TGTGCCAGCAGAGCGGGACAAGCAAACTATGGCTACACCTTC	CASRAGQANYGYTF
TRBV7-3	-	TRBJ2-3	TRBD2	TGTGCCAGCAGCTTTAACCCTAGCGGGGATACGCAGTATTTT	CASSFNPSGDTQYF
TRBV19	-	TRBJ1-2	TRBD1	TGTGCCAGTATTAGGACAGGGATGGGTGGAGGCTACACCTTC	CASIRTGMGGGYTF
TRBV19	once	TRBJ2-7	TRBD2	TGTGCCAGTAGTATCACCGGGACTAGCGGGTACGAGCAGTACTTC	CASSITGTSGYEQYF
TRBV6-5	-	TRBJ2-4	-	TGTGCCAGCAGACCAGGCCCGGGGAACATTCAGTACTTC	CASRPGPGNIQYF
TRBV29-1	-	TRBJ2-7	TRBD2	TGCAGCGTTGAAGATGGTAGCGGGGGCTCCTACGAGCAGTACTTC	CSVEDGSGGSYEQYF
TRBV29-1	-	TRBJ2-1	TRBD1	TGCAGCGTCTCAAATCGGGACAGGGATTACAATGAGCAGTTCTTC	CSVSNRDRDYNEQFF
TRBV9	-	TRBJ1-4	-	TGTGCCAGCAGCGTAGGTGTCAGGGCGGGAAGAACTAATGAAAAACTGTTTTTT	CASSVGVRAGRTNEKLFF